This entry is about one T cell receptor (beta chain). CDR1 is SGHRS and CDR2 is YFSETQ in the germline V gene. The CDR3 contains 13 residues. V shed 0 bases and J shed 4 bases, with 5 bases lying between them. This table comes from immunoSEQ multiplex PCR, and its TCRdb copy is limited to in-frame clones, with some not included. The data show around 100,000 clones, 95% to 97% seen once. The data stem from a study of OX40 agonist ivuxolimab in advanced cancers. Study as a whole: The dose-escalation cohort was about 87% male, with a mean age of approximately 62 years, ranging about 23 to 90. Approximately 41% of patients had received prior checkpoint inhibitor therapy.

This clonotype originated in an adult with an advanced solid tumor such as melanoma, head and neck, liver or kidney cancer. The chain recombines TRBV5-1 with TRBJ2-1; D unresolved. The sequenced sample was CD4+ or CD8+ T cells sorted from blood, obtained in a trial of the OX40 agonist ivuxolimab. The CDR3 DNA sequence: TGCGCCAGCAGCTTGGACAGTTACAATGAGCAGTTCTTC. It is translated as CASSLDSYNEQFF.